Sequencing of this TCR beta chain was carried out in a study of blood T cell repertoires in COVID-19. This CDR3 comprises 13 residues. V gave up 1 base and J gave up 8 bases, with 8 bases separating them. CDR1 SGHAT and CDR2 FQNNGV come from the germline V gene. Repertoires were generated with immunoSEQ multiplex PCR, while TCRdb's copy carries only in-frame clones and drops some. The data contain tens of thousands of clones, approximately 89% of them seen just once; the ten biggest clones take up less than 7%. The sequencing input was peripheral blood. This TCR was sampled from a man aged 60 to 69 with active or convalescent COVID-19. This sequence joins TRBV11-2 and TRBJ1-4; no firm D call. For the CDR3, the DNA is TGTGCCAGCAGCTTAGGCGGAGGGGAAAAACTGTTTTTT. Translating it yields CASSLGGGEKLFF. The whole variable domain, remainder taken from reference TRBV11-2 and TRBJ1-4, is EAGVAQSPRYKIIEKRQSVAFWCNPISGHATLYWYQQILGQGPKLLIQFQNNGVVDDSQLPKDRFSAERLKGVDSTLKIQPAKLEDSAVYLCASSLGGGEKLFFGSGTQLSVL.